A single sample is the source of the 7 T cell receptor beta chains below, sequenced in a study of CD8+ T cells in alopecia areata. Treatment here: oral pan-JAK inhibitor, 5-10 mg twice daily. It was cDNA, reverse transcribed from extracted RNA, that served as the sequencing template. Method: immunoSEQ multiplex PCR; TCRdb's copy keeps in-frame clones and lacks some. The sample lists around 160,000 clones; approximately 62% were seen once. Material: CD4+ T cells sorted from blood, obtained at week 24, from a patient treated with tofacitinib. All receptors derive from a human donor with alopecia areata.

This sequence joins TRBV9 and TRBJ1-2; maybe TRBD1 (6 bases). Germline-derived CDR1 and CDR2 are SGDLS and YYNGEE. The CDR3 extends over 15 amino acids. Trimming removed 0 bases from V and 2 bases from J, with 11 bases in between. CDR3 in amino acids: CASSVGRTENYGYTF. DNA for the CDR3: TGTGCCAGCAGCGTAGGAAGGACAGAAAACTATGGCTACACCTTC.

The CDR3 DNA follows: TGTGCCTGGACAGGGACCAATAATTCACCCCTCCACTTT. It is translated as CAWTGTNNSPLHF. This sequence joins TRBV30 and TRBJ1-6; D is possibly TRBD1 (5 bases). Deletions cut 4 bases from V and 5 bases from J, with 9 bases between. Germline V CDR1 and CDR2: GTSNPN, SVGIG (reference sequence). This CDR3 is 13 amino acids long. The full variable domain, in which reference TRBV30 and TRBJ1-6 provide the parts outside the CDR3, is SQTIHQWPATLVQPVGSPLSLECTVEGTSNPNLYWYRQAAGRGLQLLFYSVGIGQISSEVPQNLSASRPQDRQFILSSKKLLLSDSGFYLCAWTGTNNSPLHFGNGTRLTVT.

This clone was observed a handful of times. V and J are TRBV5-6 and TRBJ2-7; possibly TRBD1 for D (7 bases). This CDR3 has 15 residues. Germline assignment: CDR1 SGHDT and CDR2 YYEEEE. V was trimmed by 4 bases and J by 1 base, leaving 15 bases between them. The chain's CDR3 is CASSRPQGRSYEQYF. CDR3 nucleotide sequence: TGTGCCAGCAGCCGCCCACAGGGGAGGTCCTACGAGCAGTACTTC.

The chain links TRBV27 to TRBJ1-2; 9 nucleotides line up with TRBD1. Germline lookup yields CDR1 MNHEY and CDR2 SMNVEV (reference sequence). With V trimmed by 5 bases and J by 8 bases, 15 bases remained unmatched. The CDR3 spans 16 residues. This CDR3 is CASSPAGQGLVGGYTF. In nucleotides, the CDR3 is TGTGCCAGCAGTCCGGCGGGACAGGGTCTGGTCGGGGGCTACACCTTC.

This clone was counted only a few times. The CDR3 DNA reads TGCAGCGTTCAACTCCGGGACAGACAACAAGAGACCCAGTACTTC. Amino acid sequence: CSVQLRDRQQETQYF. V gene TRBV29-1 combines with J gene TRBJ2-5; 7 positions match TRBD1. The trim removed 5 bases at V and 2 bases at J, leaving 11 bases unmatched. Germline CDR1 is SQVTM and CDR2 is ANQGSEA. This CDR3 has 15 residues.

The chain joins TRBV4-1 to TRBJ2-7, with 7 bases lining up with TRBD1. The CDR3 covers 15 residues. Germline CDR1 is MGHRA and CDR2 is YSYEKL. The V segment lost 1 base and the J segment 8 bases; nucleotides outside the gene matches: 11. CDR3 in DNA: TGCGCCAGCAGCCAAGGCCAAGGGGGCGCGATCAAGCAGTACTTC. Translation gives CASSQGQGGAIKQYF.

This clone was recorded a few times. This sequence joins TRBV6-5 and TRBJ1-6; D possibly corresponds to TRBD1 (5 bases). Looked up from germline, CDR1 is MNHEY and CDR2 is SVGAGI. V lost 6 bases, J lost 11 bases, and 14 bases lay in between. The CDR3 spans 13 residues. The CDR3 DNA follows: TGTGCCAGCAGCCCTCGACAGCTAACACCCCTCCACTTT. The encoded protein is CASSPRQLTPLHF.